These 11 T cell receptor beta chains originate from one sample sequenced in a study of shared clonotypes between healthy human individuals. Assay used: immunoSEQ multiplex PCR; TCRdb lists only in-frame clones, some missing. The sample holds 500,000 to 550,000 clones, more than 95% seen once. The sequenced material came from naive CD4+ T cells sorted from blood. The subset: CD45RA+ positively selected. The receptors here all came from a woman aged 25 to 39 in good health.

Worth noting for this clone: The identical CDR3 is also encoded by other nucleotide sequences in the sample. The chain joins TRBV19 to TRBJ2-7; 8 nucleotides align to TRBD1. Per germline, CDR1 LNHDA and CDR2 SQIVND (reference sequence). The length of the CDR3 is 14 residues. Trimming at V came to 2 bases and at J to 4 bases, leaving 4 bases not matched to a gene. CDR3 sequence (DNA): TGTGCCAGTAGTATACCAGGGGGCTGGTACGAGCAGTACTTC. This sequence encodes CASSIPGGWYEQYF.

This chain links TRBV19 with TRBJ2-5, with 11 positions matching TRBD1. Gene TRBJ2-7 matches the end of the DNA better, so the J call may be wrong. This CDR3 region has 14 residues. Germline lookup yields CDR1 LNHDA and CDR2 SQIVND (reference sequence). The CDR3 DNA sequence: TGTGCCAGTACCGCCGGGACAGGGGGCTACGAGCAGTACTTC. Protein: CASTAGTGGYEQYF.

This chain connects TRBV4-1 to TRBJ2-5, with D unclear. The closer fit of TRBJ2-7 to the DNA end suggests the J call may be wrong. CDR3 length: 16 residues. Germline CDR1 MGHRA, CDR2 YSYEKL. This CDR3 reads CASSQVLAENSYEQYF. Written as DNA, the CDR3 is TGCGCCAGCAGCCAAGTCTTGGCGGAGAACTCCTACGAGCAGTACTTC.

This chain connects TRBV15 to TRBJ2-6, with D unresolved. The CDR3 length is 16 residues. Trimming cost V 5 bases and J 0 bases, with 11 bases left between them. CDR1 LNHNV and CDR2 YYDKDF come from the germline V gene (reference sequence). The CDR3 region is CATSARSYSGANVLTF. The CDR3 region has the DNA TGTGCCACCAGCGCCCGGAGTTACTCTGGGGCCAACGTCCTGACTTTC.

This clone was observed a single time. J is TRBJ1-1 and V is TRBV6-1, with a tentative D call TRBD1 (6 bases). CDR1 and CDR2 (germline): MNHNS, SASEGT. The CDR3 extends over 16 amino acids. Trimming took off 2 bases at V and 6 bases at J, with 19 bases between the two ends. CDR3 sequence reads: CASSEQPDRRIAEAFF. The CDR3 coding sequence is TGTGCCAGCAGTGAACAGCCGGACAGACGGATTGCTGAAGCTTTCTTT.

In DNA form, the CDR3 reads TGTGCCAGCAGTTTATCACTAGCGGGAGGTATCTACGAGCAGTACTTC. This gives the protein CASSLSLAGGIYEQYF. This chain uses TRBV28 with TRBJ2-7, with 12 bases matching TRBD2. The CDR3 is 16 amino acids. CDR1 and CDR2 (germline): MDHEN, SYDVKM. The ends lost 1 base at V and 3 bases at J; junction bases unmatched: 4. The whole variable domain, filled in from reference TRBV28 and TRBJ2-7, reads DVKVTQSSRYLVKRTGEKVFLECVQDMDHENMFWYRQDPGLGLRLIYFSYDVKMKEKGDIPEGYSVSREKKERFSLILESASTNQTSMYLCASSLSLAGGIYEQYFGPGTRLTVT.

For this clone: Within the sample, other DNA sequences also encode this same CDR3. This chain connects TRBV19 to TRBJ2-1; D remains unclear. CDR1 LNHDA and CDR2 SQIVND come from the germline V gene (reference sequence). This CDR3 contains 15 residues. V dropped 3 bases and J dropped 0 bases, with 9 bases sitting between them. The CDR3 region has the DNA TGTGCCAGTAGTATCAGTGGAAGCTCCTACAATGAGCAGTTCTTC. Protein product: CASSISGSSYNEQFF.

The rearrangement links TRBV25-1 to TRBJ2-2; 7 bases are shared with TRBD1. Germline CDR1 is MGHDK and CDR2 is SYGVNS. This CDR3 is built from 14 residues. V shed 4 bases, J shed 5 bases, and the junction held 4 bases outside the gene matches. The CDR3 reads CASSGGQFTGELFF. CDR3 DNA: TGTGCCAGCAGTGGGGGACAGTTTACCGGGGAGCTGTTTTTT.

The chain is built from TRBV4-2 and TRBJ2-7; no clear D gene. The CDR3 is 14 amino acids. Trimming removed 0 bases from V and 2 bases from J, with 8 bases in between. Germline V lookup: CDR1 LGHNA, CDR2 YNFKEQ. The CDR3 bases are TGTGCCAGCAGCCAAGATCAAGCGCCCTACGAGCAGTACTTC. It codes for CASSQDQAPYEQYF.

The chain joins TRBV4-1 to TRBJ2-7; D possibly corresponds to TRBD2 (6 bases). The CDR3 runs 17 residues. CDR1 is MGHRA and CDR2 is YSYEKL in the germline V gene. Trimming left V 2 bases short and J 0 bases short, with 17 bases between. The CDR3: CASSQPRLASSSYEQYF. The CDR3 coding sequence is TGCGCCAGCAGCCAACCCCGTCTAGCGTCCTCCTCCTACGAGCAGTACTTC.

V is TRBV7-2 and J is TRBJ2-5; TRBD2 matches 8 bases. Germline V gene lookup returns CDR1 SGHTA and CDR2 FQGNSA. This CDR3 has 15 amino acids. The trim removed 4 bases at V and 0 bases at J, leaving 4 bases unmatched. The CDR3, as DNA: TGTGCCAGCAGCTGGACTAGCCCGTACCAAGAGACCCAGTACTTC. It is translated as CASSWTSPYQETQYF.